The rows below give T cell receptor beta chains drawn from one sample of a study of T cells after yellow fever vaccination. TCRdb ran MiXCR on the 5' RACE reads and lists one entry per CDR3 protein. The sample has a few hundred thousand distinct CDR3 sequences; over 10% are singletons. The sequencing used CD4+ T cells sorted from PBMCs, collected 45 days after the yellow fever booster vaccination. These receptors were collected from a man aged 30 to 45 who received the YFV17D yellow fever vaccine. CDR3s include the opening cysteine and the closing phenylalanine or tryptophan. Each record gives: V gene, clone size, J gene, D gene, CDR3 DNA, CDR3 protein. D genes are given only for firm matches. The size entry is marked missing in some rows and otherwise reads once, few, many or a size class.

TRBV6-5	NA	TRBJ2-5	NA	TGTGCCAGCAGTTACGGTCAAACCTTGGGGGAGACCCAGTACTTC	CASSYGQTLGETQYF
TRBV12-3/TRBV12-4	few	TRBJ2-2	NA	TGTGCCAGCAGTTTGGTGGGCGGGGAGCTGTTTTTT	CASSLVGGELFF
TRBV15	few	TRBJ2-2	TRBD2	TGTGCCACGGTAGAAGGCGGGAGGGCCGCCGGGGAGCTGTTTTTT	CATVEGGRAAGELFF
TRBV24-1	few	TRBJ2-1	NA	TGTGCCACCAGTGATGCCTACGACTCATCCGAAACGTTCTTC	CATSDAYDSSETFF
TRBV5-1	NA	TRBJ2-4	NA	TGCGCCAGCAGCACCGGGGGACAGCCAGAAAACATTCAGTACTTC	CASSTGGQPENIQYF
TRBV29-1	NA	TRBJ2-3	NA	TGCAGCGTTAGGAACCAACCATGGACAGATACGCAGTATTTT	CSVRNQPWTDTQYF
TRBV7-9	NA	TRBJ2-2	NA	TGTGCCAGCAGCTCCCTGAGGGGTAGCGGTGGATCCGGGGAGCTGTTTTTT	CASSSLRGSGGSGELFF
TRBV28	NA	TRBJ2-1	NA	TGTGCCAGTCAGGTCGGGGACGGATACAATGAGCAGTTCTTC	CASQVGDGYNEQFF
TRBV20-1	many	TRBJ2-2	NA	TGCAGTGCTAGGTCGTCCGGGGAGCTGTTTTTT	CSARSSGELFF
TRBV6-5	few	TRBJ2-3	NA	TGTGCCAGCAGTTACGCGGGAAGCACAGATACGCAGTATTTT	CASSYAGSTDTQYF
TRBV18	NA	TRBJ1-1	NA	TGTGCCAGCTCAACAGCGGACACTGAAGCTTTCTTT	CASSTADTEAFF
TRBV5-1	few	TRBJ2-1	TRBD2	TGCGCCAGCAGCTTAGTAGCGGGTGCGGCCTACAATGAGCAGTTCTTC	CASSLVAGAAYNEQFF
TRBV30	NA	TRBJ2-1	TRBD2	TGTGCCTGGGCCGGGACTAGCATTATGGGTGAGCAGTTCTTC	CAWAGTSIMGEQFF
TRBV9	few	TRBJ2-5	TRBD2	TGTGCCAGCAGCGTACTAGCGGGGGCCCAAGAGACCCAGTACTTC	CASSVLAGAQETQYF
TRBV20-1	few	TRBJ2-7	TRBD1	TGCAGTGCCCGACGACAGGGGTCGGGCGAGCAGTACTTC	CSARRQGSGEQYF
TRBV2	NA	TRBJ2-7	NA	TGTGCCACCAAACGGGACTCTCCCTACGAGCAGTACTTC	CATKRDSPYEQYF
TRBV7-2	NA	TRBJ2-7	TRBD2	TGTGCCAGCAGCCCTAGGGGTCTGGGCGGGGGATACGAGCAGTACTTC	CASSPRGLGGGYEQYF
TRBV5-1	NA	TRBJ2-3	NA	TGCGCCAGCAGCTTGGAAAGGGTTGCAGATACGCAGTATTTT	CASSLERVADTQYF
TRBV7-3	NA	TRBJ2-1	NA	TGTGCCAGCAGCCCCCAAGGGGGGACCGGGCAGTTCTTC	CASSPQGGTGQFF
TRBV28	NA	TRBJ2-7	NA	TGTGCCAGCAGGAAGTGGTCGAAGGCCTCCTACGAGCAGTACTTC	CASRKWSKASYEQYF
TRBV29-1	many	TRBJ2-5	NA	TGCAGCGTTGACCACAGACAAGAGACCCAGTACTTC	CSVDHRQETQYF